This T cell receptor beta chain emerged from a study of CD8 T cells in Susac syndrome. General observations from the study: A relatively small number of individuals underwent TCR sequencing and HLA analysis.

Healthy donors served as the controls. They were matched for age and sex. Through negative isolation, CD4+ and CD8+ T cells were obtained, while TEMRA cells were enriched using FACS. Of note for this clonotype: Its antigen is as yet unknown.

With random hexamers, roughly 0.45 to 1 ug RNA was reverse transcribed. Amplification of TCR beta CDR3 by immunoSEQ multiplex PCR spanned 54 Vbeta and 13 Jbeta. TCRdb used MiXCR to reprocess the immunoSEQ multiplex PCR reads, holding one entry per CDR3 protein. This sample has around 190,000 distinct CDR3 sequences, with about 95% found just once. The CDR3 sequence is 13 residues long. Trimming shortened V by 5 bases and J by 9 bases, and 14 bases separated the two germline ends. Germline assignment: CDR1 LGHNA and CDR2 YSLEER. The specimen sequenced was CD4+ T cells from PBMCs. This chain uses TRBV4-3 with TRBJ2-1; no clear D. This clonotype originated in a human donor in good health. CDR3 protein: CASSKPPRSEQFF. Written as DNA, the CDR3 is TGCGCCAGCAGCAAACCTCCGAGAAGTGAGCAGTTCTTC.